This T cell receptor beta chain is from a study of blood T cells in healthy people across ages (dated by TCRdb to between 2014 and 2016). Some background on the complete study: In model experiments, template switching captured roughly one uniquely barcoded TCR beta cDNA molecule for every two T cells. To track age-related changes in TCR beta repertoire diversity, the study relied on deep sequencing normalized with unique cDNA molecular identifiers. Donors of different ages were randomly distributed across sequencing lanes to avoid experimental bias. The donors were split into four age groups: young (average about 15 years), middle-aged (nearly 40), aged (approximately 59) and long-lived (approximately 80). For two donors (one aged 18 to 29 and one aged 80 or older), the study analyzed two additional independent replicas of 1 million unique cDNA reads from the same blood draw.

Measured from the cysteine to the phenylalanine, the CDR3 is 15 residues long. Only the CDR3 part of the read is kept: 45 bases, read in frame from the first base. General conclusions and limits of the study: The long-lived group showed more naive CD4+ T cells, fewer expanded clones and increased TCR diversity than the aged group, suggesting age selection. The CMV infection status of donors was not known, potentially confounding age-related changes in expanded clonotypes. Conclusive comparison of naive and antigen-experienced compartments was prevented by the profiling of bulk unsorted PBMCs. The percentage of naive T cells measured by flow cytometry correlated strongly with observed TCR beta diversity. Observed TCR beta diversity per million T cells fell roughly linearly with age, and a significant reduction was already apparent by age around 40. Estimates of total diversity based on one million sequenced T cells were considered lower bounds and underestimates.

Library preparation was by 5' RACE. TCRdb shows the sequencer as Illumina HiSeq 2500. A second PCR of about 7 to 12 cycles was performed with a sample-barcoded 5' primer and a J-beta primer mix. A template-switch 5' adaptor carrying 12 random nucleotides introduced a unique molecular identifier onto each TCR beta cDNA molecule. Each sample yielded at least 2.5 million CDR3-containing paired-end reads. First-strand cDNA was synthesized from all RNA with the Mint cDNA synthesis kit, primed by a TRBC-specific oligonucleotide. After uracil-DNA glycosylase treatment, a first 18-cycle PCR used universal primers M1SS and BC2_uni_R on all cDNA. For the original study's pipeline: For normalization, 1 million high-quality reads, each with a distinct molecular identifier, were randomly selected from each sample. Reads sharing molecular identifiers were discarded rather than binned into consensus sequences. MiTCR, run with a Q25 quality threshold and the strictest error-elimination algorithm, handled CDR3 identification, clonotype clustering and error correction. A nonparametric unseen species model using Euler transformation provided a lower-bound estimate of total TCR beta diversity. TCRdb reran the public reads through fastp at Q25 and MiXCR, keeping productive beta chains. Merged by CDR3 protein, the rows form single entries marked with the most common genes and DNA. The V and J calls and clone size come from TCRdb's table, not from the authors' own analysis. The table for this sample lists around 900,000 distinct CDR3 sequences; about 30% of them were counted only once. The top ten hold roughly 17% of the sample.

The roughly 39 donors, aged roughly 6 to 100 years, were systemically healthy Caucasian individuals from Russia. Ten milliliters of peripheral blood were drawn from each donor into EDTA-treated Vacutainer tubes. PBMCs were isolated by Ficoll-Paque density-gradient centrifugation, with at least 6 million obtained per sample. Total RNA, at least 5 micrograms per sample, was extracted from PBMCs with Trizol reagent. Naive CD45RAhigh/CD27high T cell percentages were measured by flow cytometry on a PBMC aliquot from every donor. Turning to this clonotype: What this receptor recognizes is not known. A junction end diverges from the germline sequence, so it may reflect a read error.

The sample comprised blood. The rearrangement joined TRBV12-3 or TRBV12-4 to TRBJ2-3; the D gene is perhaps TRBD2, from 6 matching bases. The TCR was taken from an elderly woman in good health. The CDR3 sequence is CANSTSRGATDTQYF. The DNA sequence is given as TGTGCCAACAGTACTAGCAGAGGGGCGACAGATACGCAGTATTTT.